This is a list of T cell receptor beta chains from one sample in a study of T cell repertoires in cytomegalovirus infection. TCRdb itself ran the reads through MiXCR, one entry per CDR3 protein. The repertoire holds a few hundred thousand distinct CDR3 sequences, with over 7.5% as singletons. Sequenced sample: PBMCs. Receptors were obtained from a human donor in good health (CMV status not recorded). Some clones in this sample may be carry-over from other donors' samples. Each CDR3 is given with its conserved first and last residue. The order of the fields is clone size, V gene, J gene, D gene, CDR3 protein, CDR3 DNA. A D gene is named only where the DNA matches it firmly. A row's size may be missing; if present it is once, few, many or a size class.

few	TRBV20-1	TRBJ2-1	TRBD1	CSAKAGTGATNEQFF	TGCAGTGCTAAAGCCGGGACAGGGGCTACCAATGAGCAGTTCTTC
many	TRBV7-2	TRBJ1-1	-	CASGGRERFGTEAFF	TGTGCCAGCGGCGGGCGGGAAAGGTTTGGCACTGAAGCTTTCTTT
many	TRBV7-2	TRBJ2-1	TRBD2	CASSTRTSGTSYNEQFF	TGTGCCAGCAGCACGCGGACTAGCGGGACCTCCTACAATGAGCAGTTCTTC
many	TRBV7-2	TRBJ2-5	TRBD2	CASSLQWTSGSIRETQYF	TGTGCCAGCAGCTTACAATGGACTAGCGGGAGCATCAGAGAGACCCAGTACTTC
few	TRBV29-1	TRBJ2-5	TRBD2	CSVLAGGPKTQYF	TGCAGCGTGCTAGCGGGGGGGCCGAAGACCCAGTACTTC
many	TRBV7-2	TRBJ2-3	TRBD1	CASSVNRGADTQYF	TGTGCCAGCAGCGTGAACAGGGGAGCAGATACGCAGTATTTT
many	TRBV28	TRBJ1-2	TRBD1	CASRILTGGHGYTF	TGTGCCAGCAGAATACTTACAGGGGGCCATGGCTACACCTTC
many	TRBV7-3	TRBJ2-1	TRBD2	CASSPRRTSGSSNEQFF	TGTGCCAGCAGCCCCCGAAGGACTAGCGGGAGCTCCAATGAGCAGTTCTTC
-	TRBV20-1	TRBJ1-2	-	CSAQKTEYGYTF	TGCAGTGCCCAGAAGACAGAATATGGCTACACCTTC
many	TRBV12-3/TRBV12-4	TRBJ2-7	-	CASTTYRSGYEQYF	TGTGCCAGCACTACGTACAGGAGCGGCTACGAGCAGTACTTC
many	TRBV9	TRBJ1-1	-	CASSHAGGTTEAFF	TGTGCCAGCAGCCACGCGGGGGGAACCACTGAAGCTTTCTTT
few	TRBV7-8	TRBJ1-2	-	CASSHAPGGAGYTF	TGTGCCAGCAGTCACGCCCCGGGAGGAGCTGGCTACACCTTC
few	TRBV14	TRBJ1-2	-	CASSQGSANYGYTF	TGTGCCAGCAGCCAAGGGTCGGCTAACTATGGCTACACCTTC
many	TRBV7-2	TRBJ1-2	TRBD1	CASSGRGGPNYGYTF	TGTGCCAGCAGCGGCCGAGGGGGCCCTAACTATGGCTACACCTTC
-	TRBV7-2	TRBJ2-2	TRBD2	CASSLAGSGRAFGELFF	TGTGCCAGCAGCTTAGCTGGTAGCGGGAGGGCCTTCGGGGAGCTGTTTTTT
few	TRBV11-1	TRBJ1-4	-	CASSLGLGATNEKLFF	TGTGCCAGCAGCTTAGGTTTGGGAGCAACTAATGAAAAACTGTTTTTT
few	TRBV7-9	TRBJ1-5	-	CASSPVAGPNQPQHF	TGTGCCAGCAGCCCCGTTGCAGGGCCCAATCAGCCCCAGCATTTT
few	TRBV18	TRBJ1-1	-	CASSPSTAVNTEAFF	TGTGCCAGCTCACCATCGACAGCAGTGAACACTGAAGCTTTCTTT
-	TRBV6-1	TRBJ2-2	-	CASSEVPLRTANTGELFF	TGTGCCAGCAGTGAAGTCCCCCTAAGGACAGCGAACACCGGGGAGCTGTTTTTT
many	TRBV11-3	TRBJ1-3	-	CASSLEAQGENSGNTIYF	TGTGCCAGCAGCTTAGAGGCACAGGGTGAGAACTCTGGAAACACCATATATTTT